The clone carrying this T cell receptor beta chain was recorded at least ten times. Its target is unknown. The study amplified TCR beta CDR3 regions using RNA transcripts. The first-round RT-PCR employed HTBI primers together with the Qiagen OneStep RT-PCR kit. A multiplex PCR was then performed as the second round. One entry per CDR3 protein results from TCRdb running MiXCR on the multiplex PCR reads. The sample records some 1.1 million distinct CDR3 sequences, roughly two fifths being singletons. The source of the sample is a study of Graves' ophthalmopathy and Graves' hyperthyroidism. Regarding the study as a whole: In blood appeared most of the expanded thyroid clonotypes whose frequency exceeded 0.001.

Trimming removed 3 bases from V and 1 base from J; junction bases left unmatched: 1. CDR1 is SQVTM and CDR2 is ANQGSEA in the germline V gene. This CDR3 contains 14 residues. This receptor was obtained from an adult man with Graves' hyperthyroidism. V and J are TRBV29-1 and TRBJ2-7; 12 bases match TRBD2. Sequenced input: peripheral blood or thyroid tissue (not recorded which). CDR3 sequence reads: CSVDTSGGSYEQYF. The CDR3 bases are TGCAGCGTTGATACTAGCGGGGGGTCCTACGAGCAGTACTTC.